This entry lists 16 T cell receptor beta chains sequenced from one sample in a study of T-cell memory formation after mild COVID-19 (dated by TCRdb to about 2021). The library was generated by 5' RACE. The data were produced on an Illumina NovaSeq 6000. The raw public reads went through TCRdb reprocessing: fastp at Q25, MiXCR clone calling, in-frame beta chains kept. Rows with one shared CDR3 protein collapse into an entry with the most common genes and DNA. The sample table records about 200,000 distinct CDR3 sequences; 9.5% of these occur just once. The top ten clones comprise 3.5% to 4% of the sample. Sequencing was performed on PBMCs or a T cell subset sorted from them (not recorded which). The receptors shown here come from a young man who had mild COVID-19 (a few samples of this study predate the infection). The sample titles of this study are shuffled in the database, so cell type and time point are left out; the donor was told from shared clones.

The rearrangement joins TRBV7-9 to TRBJ2-3; TRBD1 is a possible D gene (6 bases). The V end was cut by 5 bases, the J end by 11 bases, with 11 bases between. CDR1 is SEHNR and CDR2 is FQNEAQ in the germline V gene (reference sequence). This CDR3 spans 11 amino acids. CDR3 nucleotides: TGTGCCAGCAGCCAACAGGGTGTGCAGTATTTT. It encodes CASSQQGVQYF.

This clonotype was seen repeatedly, ten times or more. J is TRBJ1-2 and V is TRBV5-1, with D possibly being TRBD1 (5 bases). V gave up 5 bases and J gave up 3 bases, with 11 bases separating them. Germline lookup yields CDR1 SGHRS and CDR2 YFSETQ. This CDR3 has 13 amino acids. CDR3 loop: CASRQVLDYGYTF. DNA of the CDR3: TGCGCCAGCAGACAGGTTCTGGACTATGGCTACACCTTC.

This clonotype was observed a few times. V and J are TRBV2 and TRBJ2-3, with a possible D match to TRBD1 (5 bases). V was trimmed by 6 bases and J by 0 bases, leaving 10 bases between them. There are 14 residues in the CDR3. Germline V gene lookup returns CDR1 SNHLY and CDR2 FYNNEI. This CDR3 reads CASRDITSTDTQYF. In nucleotides, the CDR3 is TGTGCCAGCAGGGACATTACTAGCACAGATACGCAGTATTTT. Variable domain in full (rest from reference TRBV2 and TRBJ2-3): EPEVTQTPSHQVTQMGQEVILRCVPISNHLYFYWYRQILGQKVEFLVSFYNNEISEKSEIFDDQFSVERPDGSNFTLKIRSTKLEDSAMYFCASRDITSTDTQYFGPGTRLTVL.

This clonotype was recorded at least ten times. This chain connects TRBV7-2 to TRBJ2-7; the D is unclear. Germline V gene data show CDR1 as SGHTA and CDR2 as FQGNSA. The CDR3 has 14 amino acids. V was trimmed by 5 bases and J by 0 bases, leaving 11 bases between them. CDR3 sequence (DNA): TGTGCCAGCAGCGCCTGGTGGGGCTCCTACGAGCAGTACGTC. Its translation: CASSAWWGSYEQYV.

This clonotype was observed at least ten times. The chain links TRBV7-9 to TRBJ2-3, with D hard to call. Between the trimmed V and J ends, which lost 4 bases and 2 bases, there was a span of 13 bases. Germline loops: CDR1 SEHNR, CDR2 FQNEAQ (reference sequence). The CDR3 totals 15 residues. The CDR3 protein is CASSSRLPVTDTQYF. CDR3 DNA sequence: TGTGCCAGCAGCTCCCGACTGCCAGTCACAGATACGCAGTATTTT.

There are many counts of this clonotype. The rearrangement uses TRBV5-1 and TRBJ2-5, with D unclear. Trimming took 2 bases from V and 3 from J, leaving 14 bases between them. CDR1 is SGHRS and CDR2 is YFSETQ in the germline V gene. This CDR3 is 15 amino acids long. CDR3 in amino acids: CASSFQLLTKETQYF. CDR3 DNA: TGCGCCAGCAGCTTTCAGCTACTCACCAAAGAGACCCAGTACTTC.

This clonotype was seen a few times. This chain joins TRBV20-1 and TRBJ2-3; no definite D call. The CDR3 runs 13 residues. CDR1 and CDR2 (germline): DFQATT, SNEGSKA (reference sequence). Trimming cost V 0 bases and J 5 bases, with 9 bases left between them. Written as DNA, the CDR3 is TGCAGTGCTAGAGATCACTGGGTAGATACGCAGTATTTT. It codes for CSARDHWVDTQYF.

This clonotype came up a few times. The chain employs TRBV20-1 and TRBJ1-3; weak D call: TRBD1 (6 bases). This CDR3 has 14 amino acids. The ends were cut back, 4 bases at V and 5 bases at J, with 15 bases in the middle. Germline values: CDR1 DFQATT, CDR2 SNEGSKA (reference sequence). CDR3 in DNA: TGCAGTGCTAAACAGGGAAATCGGAGAAACACCATATATTTT. Translation gives CSAKQGNRRNTIYF.

This clonotype was seen many times. The rearrangement links TRBV7-2 to TRBJ2-1; no clear D. The V gene's germline CDR1 is SGHTA and CDR2 FQGNSA. Trimming removed 5 bases at V and 0 bases at J, with 11 bases between. The CDR3 covers 15 residues. The CDR3 nucleotides read TGTGCCAGCAGCCAAGCTAGAGGCTCCTACAATGAGCAGTTCTTC. Amino acids: CASSQARGSYNEQFF.

In its sample, this clonotype was seen a few times. The gene calls are TRBV6-5 and TRBJ2-1; 8 nucleotides line up with TRBD2. Trimming at V came to 6 bases and at J to 3 bases, leaving 10 bases not matched to a gene. There are 16 residues in the CDR3. Germline loops: CDR1 MNHEY, CDR2 SVGAGI. The DNA of the CDR3 is TGTGCCAGCAGAAGAATAGAGCGGGGGATCTACAATGAGCAGTTCTTC. This sequence encodes CASRRIERGIYNEQFF.

This clonotype was seen a few times. The chain employs TRBV18 and TRBJ2-5; a weak D match, TRBD1 (6 bases). Deletions cut 1 base from V and 3 bases from J, with 9 bases between. Germline V gene sequence: CDR1 KGHSH, CDR2 LQKENI. The CDR3 is 14 residues long. The CDR3 region has the DNA TGTGCCAGCTCACCACAAACAGGGAAAGAGACCCAGTACTTC. Amino acid sequence: CASSPQTGKETQYF.

This clonotype was seen ten or more times. The DNA of the CDR3 is TGTGCCAGCAGTTACGCCGATTGGGGCACTGAAGCTTTCTTT. This translates into CASSYADWGTEAFF. This chain links TRBV6-5 with TRBJ1-1; D unresolved. CDR1 and CDR2 (germline): MNHEY, SVGAGI. The CDR3 is made up of 14 amino acids. V lost 2 bases to trimming and J lost 4 bases, with 11 bases between them.

Ten or more counts support this clonotype. The CDR3 reads CASSLLVSGANVLTF. The CDR3 coding sequence is TGTGCCAGCAGCCTACTTGTTTCTGGGGCCAACGTCCTGACTTTC. V and J are TRBV3-1 and TRBJ2-6, with unresolved D. Trimming pared 4 bases from V and 1 base from J, leaving 8 bases between. In germline, CDR1 is LGHDT, CDR2 YNNKEL (reference sequence). The CDR3 is 15 residues long.

V and J are TRBV7-2 and TRBJ2-5, with D hard to call. The CDR3 has 13 residues. Per the germline V gene, CDR1 is SGHTA and CDR2 is FQGNSA. Trimming took 5 bases from V and 5 from J, leaving 12 bases between them. The CDR3 is CASSLGISETQYF. The DNA for the CDR3 is TGTGCCAGCAGCCTGGGGATTTCCGAGACCCAGTACTTC. The whole variable domain, remainder taken from reference TRBV7-2 and TRBJ2-5, is GAGVSQSPSNKVTEKGKDVELRCDPISGHTALYWYRQSLGQGLEFLIYFQGNSAPDKSGLPSDRFSAERTGGSVSTLTIQRTQQEDSAVYLCASSLGISETQYFGPGTRLLVL.

This clonotype was counted a few times. The V gene is TRBV12-3 or TRBV12-4, the J gene TRBJ2-5; 10 bases are shared with TRBD2. The CDR3 sequence is 15 residues long. Trimming removed 4 bases from V and 2 bases from J; junction bases left unmatched: 4. CDR3 amino acids: CASSSGLAIQETQYF. Written as DNA, the CDR3 is TGTGCCAGCAGTTCGGGACTAGCGATTCAAGAGACCCAGTACTTC.

This clonotype was seen a few times. The V and J genes are TRBV4-1 and TRBJ1-4; D may be TRBD1 (6 bases). Germline V gene lookup returns CDR1 MGHRA and CDR2 YSYEKL. The CDR3 runs to 14 residues. The germline V and J ends were trimmed by 0 bases and 5 bases, with 7 bases remaining between them. The CDR3 region is CASSQEGQNEKLFF. The CDR3 DNA is TGCGCCAGCAGCCAAGAAGGACAGAATGAAAAACTGTTTTTT.